This entry lists 17 T cell receptor beta chains sequenced from one sample in a study of T cells in lung cancer brain metastases. Repertoires were generated with immunoSEQ multiplex PCR, while TCRdb's copy carries only in-frame clones and drops some. The table includes 3,800 or so clones, roughly nine tenths detected once. Material for sequencing was tumor tissue from the primary lung tumor. These receptor sequences come from a woman in her forties or fifties with non-small cell lung cancer.

The chain employs TRBV7-9 and TRBJ2-5; D is perhaps TRBD2 (5 bases). Trimming took 3 bases from V and 3 from J, leaving 17 bases between them. Germline V lookup: CDR1 SEHNR, CDR2 FQNEAQ (reference sequence). This CDR3 contains 16 residues. DNA for the CDR3: TGTGCCAGCAGCTTGGAGGTTGAGTTTTGGGAAGAGACCCAGTACTTC. Amino acids: CASSLEVEFWEETQYF.

The chain uses TRBV7-2 and TRBJ1-2; TRBD1 agrees at 8 bases. The germline gives CDR1 SGHTA, CDR2 FQGNSA. The ends lost 7 bases at V and 8 bases at J; junction bases unmatched: 6. CDR3 size: 12 residues. CDR3 amino acids: CASNPGGEGYTF. DNA of the CDR3: TGTGCCAGCAACCCAGGGGGCGAGGGCTACACCTTC.

This clone has a single count. V usage is TRBV5-1 and J usage is TRBJ1-1; 7 nucleotides match TRBD1. Germline-derived CDR1 and CDR2 are SGHRS and YFSETQ. V dropped 4 bases and J dropped 2; count of bases not matched to a gene: 2. The CDR3 runs 13 residues. The CDR3 DNA is TGCGCCAGCAGCACAGGGGATAACACTGAAGCTTTCTTT. It yields the protein CASSTGDNTEAFF.

V is TRBV5-1 and J is TRBJ2-2, with a weak D call TRBD2 (6 bases). With 6 bases removed from V and 0 bases from J, the gap between germline ends came to 15 bases. CDR1 and CDR2 from the germline V gene are SGHRS and YFSETQ. CDR3 size: 16 residues. CDR3 sequence: CASTPEGGTNTGELFF. CDR3 DNA sequence: TGCGCCAGCACCCCGGAGGGCGGGACGAACACCGGGGAGCTGTTTTTT.

The V gene is TRBV29-1, the J gene TRBJ2-2; 12 nucleotides align to TRBD2. The J segment lost 3 bases and the V segment lost 5 bases, leaving 4 bases of the junction unmatched. The CDR3 totals 15 residues. In germline, CDR1 is SQVTM, CDR2 ANQGSEA. This CDR3 reads CSVRTSGVDTGELFF. The CDR3 nucleotides are TGCAGCGTTCGGACTAGCGGGGTTGACACCGGGGAGCTGTTTTTT.

V gene TRBV19 combines with J gene TRBJ2-2; 9 positions agree with TRBD1. Germline values: CDR1 LNHDA, CDR2 SQIVND (reference sequence). V was pared by 4 bases and J by 5 bases, with 5 bases of the junction left unmatched. This CDR3 has 15 residues. The CDR3 here is CASSRDREGTGELFF. As DNA, the CDR3 is TGTGCCAGTAGTAGGGACAGGGAAGGAACCGGGGAGCTGTTTTTT.

V usage is TRBV5-4 and J usage is TRBJ2-5; D tentatively fits TRBD1 or TRBD2 (5 bases each). Between the trimmed V and J ends, which lost 2 bases and 5 bases, there was a span of 16 bases. CDR3 length: 15 residues. The germline gives CDR1 SGHNT, CDR2 YYREEE (reference sequence). The CDR3 loop reads CASSFPGKQGETQYF. The DNA for the CDR3 is TGTGCCAGCAGCTTCCCGGGAAAGCAGGGTGAGACCCAGTACTTC.

The chain uses TRBV6-5 and TRBJ1-1, with no clear D. The V gene's germline CDR1 is MNHEY and CDR2 SVGAGI. With 2 bases removed from V and 3 bases from J, the gap between germline ends came to 1 base. The CDR3 sequence is 11 residues long. The CDR3 DNA sequence: TGTGCCAGCAGTTACCACACTGAAGCTTTCTTT. Amino acid sequence: CASSYHTEAFF.

The chain joins TRBV20-1 to TRBJ2-7; no clear D. The CDR3 has 11 residues. The germline V gene has CDR1 DFQATT and CDR2 SNEGSKA (reference sequence). V lost 6 bases and J lost 10, with 16 bases in between. The CDR3: CSAGWVGEQYF. For the CDR3, the DNA is TGCAGTGCGGGCTGGGTAGGCGAACAGTACTTC.

This clone was detected a few times. The J gene is TRBJ1-2, the V gene TRBV16; D unresolved. There are 14 residues in the CDR3. CDR1 and CDR2 from the germline V gene are KGHSY and FQNENV. V was clipped by 2 bases and J by 4 bases, with 11 bases between them. For the CDR3, the DNA is TGTGCCAGCAGCCAAAGCGACGGCCTCTATGGCTACACCTTC. Its translation: CASSQSDGLYGYTF.

This chain joins TRBV6-1 and TRBJ2-3, with D possibly matching TRBD1 (5 bases). V was pared by 2 bases and J by 8 bases, with 11 bases between. This CDR3 has 13 residues. The germline V gene encodes CDR1 MNHNS and CDR2 SASEGT. The DNA of the CDR3 is TGTGCCAGCAGTGAAAAAGGGGTTGGTACGCAGTATTTT. It specifies CASSEKGVGTQYF.

The chain carries TRBV2 and TRBJ2-3, with 7 bases identical to TRBD2. The V gene end was trimmed by 5 bases and the J gene end by 2 bases; junction bases not matched to a gene: 7. CDR3 size: 15 residues. Germline V gives CDR1 SNHLY, CDR2 FYNNEI. The CDR3 DNA follows: TGTGCCAGCAGTCGGGAAGCGGGGAACACAGATACGCAGTATTTT. Translation: CASSREAGNTDTQYF.

This chain connects TRBV10-3 to TRBJ1-4, with D unclear. The CDR3 runs 12 residues. CDR1 is ENHRY and CDR2 is SYGVKD in the germline V gene. V lost 0 bases and J lost 8, with 4 bases in between. CDR3 sequence (DNA): TGTGCCATCAGTGAGTCGCCAGAAAAACTGTTTTTT. It codes for CAISESPEKLFF.

The rearrangement joins TRBV2 to TRBJ2-3; 9 positions match TRBD1. Germline V gene sequence: CDR1 SNHLY, CDR2 FYNNEI. This CDR3 is 15 amino acids long. The ends lost 6 bases at V and 5 bases at J; junction bases unmatched: 9. CDR3: CASSPGQGYGDTQYF. As DNA, the CDR3 is TGTGCCAGCAGCCCGGGACAGGGTTATGGAGATACGCAGTATTTT.

The CDR3 DNA reads as TGTGCCAGCAGCTCCTTCAGGGGAAATGAAGCTTTCTTT. Its translation: CASSSFRGNEAFF. The chain has TRBV7-9 and TRBJ1-1; D is possibly TRBD1 (6 bases). Trimming left V 4 bases short and J 7 bases short, with 13 bases between. Germline values: CDR1 SEHNR, CDR2 FQNEAQ (reference sequence). The CDR3 spans 13 residues.

The chain couples TRBV6-5 to TRBJ1-1, with 8 nucleotides matching TRBD1. V dropped 8 bases and J dropped 5; count of bases not matched to a gene: 7. Germline CDR1 and CDR2: MNHEY and SVGAGI. This CDR3 has 13 residues. The CDR3 sequence: CASRSTGGTEAFF. The CDR3 DNA sequence: TGTGCCAGCCGGTCTACAGGGGGTACTGAAGCTTTCTTT.

The chain is built from TRBV7-9 and TRBJ2-5, with D possibly TRBD2 on 5 matching bases. Germline V gives CDR1 SEHNR, CDR2 FQNEAQ (reference sequence). Trimming took off 7 bases at V and 5 bases at J, with 11 bases between the two ends. The CDR3 runs to 12 residues. DNA for the CDR3: TGTGCCAGCACCTTGACGGGGGAGACCCAGTACTTC. Protein sequence: CASTLTGETQYF.